This T cell receptor (beta chain) derives from a study of OX40 agonist ivuxolimab in advanced cancers. CDR1 is SGHNT, CDR2 YENEEA, per germline. J was trimmed by 4 bases and V by 1 base; bases with no gene match: 7. The CDR3 has 16 amino acids. This table comes from immunoSEQ multiplex PCR, and its TCRdb copy is limited to in-frame clones, with some not included. Among fewer than 85,000 clones listed, 80% to 95% were seen once. The sample consisted of CD4+ or CD8+ T cells sorted from blood, taken in a trial of the OX40 agonist ivuxolimab. The chain is built from TRBV11-3 and TRBJ2-3, with 8 nucleotides matching TRBD2. The sequence was obtained from an adult with an advanced solid tumor such as melanoma, head and neck, liver or kidney cancer. DNA of the CDR3: TGTGCCAGCAGCTTAGTTGGCGGGAGGTGGGCAGATACGCAGTATTTT. It specifies CASSLVGGRWADTQYF.